Shown below are 19 T cell receptor beta chains from a single sample sequenced in a study of T-cell reconstitution after alpha-beta-depleted transplantation in children. The TCRbeta library incorporated unique molecular identifiers. TCRdb redid the calling of the PCR reads with MiXCR, one entry per CDR3 protein. In the table there are 250,000 to 400,000 distinct CDR3 sequences, approximately 23% of which are singletons. The source was PBMCs, mostly from graft donor cells, collected 180 days after TCRalphabeta/CD19-depleted stem cell transplant. Every receptor here comes from a male patient younger than 18 who had a stem cell transplant for acute lymphoblastic leukemia, so the T cells may come from the graft donor.

This chain uses TRBV10-3 with TRBJ2-7; the match to TRBD1 covers 8 bases. J gave up 1 base and V 6 bases, and 11 bases lay outside the gene matches. The germline V gene encodes CDR1 ENHRY and CDR2 SYGVKD. The CDR3 has 16 residues. The CDR3 DNA reads TGTGCCATCAGGCGACAGGGGCTCTTGGAGTCCTACGAGCAGTACTTC. This codes for CAIRRQGLLESYEQYF.

The chain is built from TRBV10-1 and TRBJ2-7; no definite D call. V lost 5 bases and J 1 base, leaving 12 bases between the germline ends. CDR3 length: 14 residues. Germline loops: CDR1 WNHNN, CDR2 SYGVQD (reference sequence). CDR3 sequence: CASSRDLGSYEQYF. Written as DNA, the CDR3 is TGCGCCAGCAGTAGGGATTTGGGGTCCTACGAGCAGTACTTC.

The chain couples TRBV14 to TRBJ2-2; the D call may be TRBD1 or TRBD2 (5 bases each). Trimming left V 2 bases short and J 5 bases short, with 15 bases between. Germline CDR1 and CDR2: SGHDN and FVKESK. The CDR3 runs to 16 residues. Written as DNA, the CDR3 is TGTGCCAGCAGCCAATTCTCGGGGCGGAGGACCGGGGAGCTGTTTTTT. The encoded protein is CASSQFSGRRTGELFF.

The CDR3 region has the DNA TGTGCCAGCAGCCACTGGACAGTGGCCTACAATGAGCAGTTCTTC. Protein product: CASSHWTVAYNEQFF. The chain links TRBV7-2 to TRBJ2-1; tentatively, D is TRBD1 (6 bases). Germline assignment: CDR1 SGHTA and CDR2 FQGNSA. This CDR3 has 15 amino acids. V gave up 5 bases and J gave up 2 bases, with 13 bases separating them.

The CDR3 sequence: CASSRGNGVNEQFF. The DNA of the CDR3 is TGTGCCAGCAGTAGGGGGAACGGAGTCAATGAGCAGTTCTTC. V gene TRBV11-2 combines with J gene TRBJ2-1; D perhaps matches TRBD1 (6 bases). Germline CDR1 SGHAT, CDR2 FQNNGV. Trimming removed 6 bases from V and 6 bases from J, with 15 bases in between. The CDR3 has 14 residues.

This clonotype was counted a few times. The rearrangement links TRBV27 to TRBJ2-7; the match to TRBD1 covers 10 bases. Losses at the gene ends were 8 bases for V and 5 bases for J; bases not matched to a gene: 6. The CDR3 runs 13 residues. Germline values: CDR1 MNHEY, CDR2 SMNVEV (reference sequence). CDR3 amino acids: CASGLTGGHEQYF. The CDR3 DNA reads TGTGCCAGCGGGTTGACAGGGGGCCACGAGCAGTACTTC.

This clonotype was observed a few times. The chain combines TRBV11-2 with TRBJ2-1, with a tentative D call TRBD2 (5 bases). The ends were cut back, 0 bases at V and 0 bases at J, with 9 bases in the middle. Germline-derived CDR1 and CDR2 are SGHAT and FQNNGV. The CDR3 runs to 16 residues. The CDR3 coding sequence is TGTGCCAGCAGCTTAGAAGCGGTGAGCTCCTACAATGAGCAGTTCTTC. This encodes CASSLEAVSSYNEQFF.

This clonotype was detected a few times. The chain links TRBV10-3 to TRBJ2-2; D is possibly TRBD2 (5 bases). The CDR3 is 15 residues long. CDR1 is ENHRY and CDR2 is SYGVKD in the germline V gene. The V end lost 6 bases, the J end lost 3 bases, and 14 bases lay between the germline ends. The CDR3 spells CAIRSGLADTGELFF. The CDR3 bases are TGTGCCATCAGGTCCGGGCTAGCAGACACCGGGGAGCTGTTTTTT.

This rearrangement joins TRBV29-1 to TRBJ2-1; D remains unclear. The V gene's germline CDR1 is SQVTM and CDR2 ANQGSEA. The CDR3 runs to 11 residues. Trimming pared 2 bases from V and 5 bases from J, leaving 4 bases between. The CDR3 coding sequence is TGCAGCGTTGAAAGGGACAATGAGCAGTTCTTC. It is translated as CSVERDNEQFF.

Here the CDR3 reads CSAPTSDEQYF. The CDR3 DNA sequence: TGCAGTGCCCCGACTAGCGACGAGCAGTACTTC. This rearrangement joins TRBV20-1 to TRBJ2-7; 8 nucleotides line up with TRBD2. The CDR3 contains 11 residues. Germline trimming cut 6 bases from V and 5 bases from J; bases unmatched to any gene: 3. Germline lookup yields CDR1 DFQATT and CDR2 SNEGSKA (reference sequence).

The CDR3: CASSTPTGRGPLHF. The CDR3 coding sequence is TGTGCCAGCAGCACACCGACAGGGCGAGGACCCCTCCACTTT. This chain joins TRBV6-1 and TRBJ1-6, with 7 bases fitting TRBD1. CDR1 MNHNS and CDR2 SASEGT come from the germline V gene. CDR3 length: 14 amino acids. J gave up 12 bases and V 6 bases, and 11 bases lay outside the gene matches.

This rearrangement joins TRBV20-1 to TRBJ2-4; 8 bases fit TRBD2. The CDR3 has 15 amino acids. Germline V lookup: CDR1 DFQATT, CDR2 SNEGSKA (reference sequence). V lost 1 base, J lost 8 bases, and 10 bases stayed unmatched. CDR3: CSARGSREGQDIQYF. The CDR3 DNA is TGCAGTGCTAGAGGCTCCCGGGAGGGCCAGGACATTCAGTACTTC.

This rearrangement joins TRBV5-1 to TRBJ2-3; D unclear. CDR1 SGHRS and CDR2 YFSETQ come from the germline V gene. The CDR3 length is 14 residues. V shed 5 bases and J shed 0 bases, with 10 bases lying between them. Here the CDR3 reads CASREMDSTDTQYF. Here the CDR3 DNA reads TGCGCCAGCAGAGAGATGGATAGCACAGATACGCAGTATTTT.

This chain connects TRBV20-1 to TRBJ2-5, with D possibly being TRBD1 or TRBD2 (5 bases each). The CDR3 spans 16 residues. Germline V gene data show CDR1 as DFQATT and CDR2 as SNEGSKA (reference sequence). V was pared by 0 bases and J by 0 bases, with 14 bases between. CDR3 DNA: TGCAGTGCTAGAGATGGCGACGGGACCTACCAAGAGACCCAGTACTTC. This encodes CSARDGDGTYQETQYF.

This clonotype was detected only a few times. This chain links TRBV14 with TRBJ2-1; 11 bases are shared with TRBD2. The CDR3 extends over 16 amino acids. Germline CDR1 SGHDN, CDR2 FVKESK. Trimming at V came to 1 base and at J to 9 bases, leaving 8 bases not matched to a gene. This CDR3 reads CASSQAWLAGGGEQFF. CDR3 nucleotides: TGTGCCAGCAGCCAAGCATGGCTAGCGGGGGGCGGTGAGCAGTTCTTC.

The chain links TRBV27 to TRBJ2-1; 9 bases map to TRBD1. V trimming: 6 bases; J trimming: 8 bases; junction bases outside the gene matches: 11. The CDR3 has 15 residues. Germline CDR1 and CDR2: MNHEY and SMNVEV (reference sequence). The CDR3 region is CASRFGTGWIDEQFF. In nucleotides, the CDR3 is TGTGCCAGCAGATTCGGGACAGGGTGGATAGATGAGCAGTTCTTC.

This clonotype was seen more than once but under ten times. This rearrangement joins TRBV5-1 to TRBJ2-3; 10 nucleotides agree with TRBD2. There are 18 residues in the CDR3. The V and J ends lost 0 bases and 0 bases, in that order; junction bases with no gene match: 7. In germline, CDR1 is SGHRS, CDR2 YFSETQ. DNA for the CDR3: TGCGCCAGCAGCTTGGTTCCCGGGACTAGCGATAGCACAGATACGCAGTATTTT. Translating it yields CASSLVPGTSDSTDTQYF.

In nucleotides, the CDR3 is TGTGCCAGCAGCTTGAGTCCTAGCAATCAGCCCCAGCATTTT. This gives the protein CASSLSPSNQPQHF. V gene TRBV5-6 combines with J gene TRBJ1-5; D uncertain. CDR1 and CDR2 from the germline V gene are SGHDT and YYEEEE. V gave up 1 base and J gave up 0 bases, with 5 bases separating them. The CDR3 is 14 residues long.

This clonotype was observed at least ten times. V and J are TRBV29-1 and TRBJ2-5; 8 bases fit TRBD1. V was pared by 5 bases and J by 5 bases, with 1 base of the junction left unmatched. Germline V gene data show CDR1 as SQVTM and CDR2 as ANQGSEA. This CDR3 has 11 amino acids. CDR3 in DNA: TGCAGCGTTACAGGGGGGGAGACCCAGTACTTC. This encodes CSVTGGETQYF.